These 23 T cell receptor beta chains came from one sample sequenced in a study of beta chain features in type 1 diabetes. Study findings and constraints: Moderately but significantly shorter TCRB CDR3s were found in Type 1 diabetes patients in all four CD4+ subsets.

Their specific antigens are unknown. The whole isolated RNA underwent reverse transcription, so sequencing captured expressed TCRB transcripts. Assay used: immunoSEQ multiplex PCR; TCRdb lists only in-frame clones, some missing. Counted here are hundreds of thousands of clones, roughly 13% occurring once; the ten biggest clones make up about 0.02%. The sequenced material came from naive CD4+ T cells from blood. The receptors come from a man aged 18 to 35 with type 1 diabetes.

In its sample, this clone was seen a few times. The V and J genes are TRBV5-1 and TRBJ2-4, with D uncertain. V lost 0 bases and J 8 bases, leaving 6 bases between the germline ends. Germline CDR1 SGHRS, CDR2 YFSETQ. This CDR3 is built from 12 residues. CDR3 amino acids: CASSLGEDIQYF. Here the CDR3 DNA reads TGCGCCAGCAGCTTGGGGGAAGACATTCAGTACTTC.

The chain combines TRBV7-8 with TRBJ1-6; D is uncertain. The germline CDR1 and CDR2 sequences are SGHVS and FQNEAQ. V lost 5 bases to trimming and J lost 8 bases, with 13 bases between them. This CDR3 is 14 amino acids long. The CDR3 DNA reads TGTGCCAGCAGCCCACGCCGGTCTCATTCACCCCTCCACTTT. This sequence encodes CASSPRRSHSPLHF.

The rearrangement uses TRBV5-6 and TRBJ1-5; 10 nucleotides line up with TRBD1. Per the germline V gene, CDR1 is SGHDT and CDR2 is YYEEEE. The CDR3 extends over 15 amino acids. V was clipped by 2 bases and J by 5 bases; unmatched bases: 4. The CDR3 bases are TGTGCCAGCAGCTTCTGGGGGACAGGGGATCAGCCCCAGCATTTT. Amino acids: CASSFWGTGDQPQHF.

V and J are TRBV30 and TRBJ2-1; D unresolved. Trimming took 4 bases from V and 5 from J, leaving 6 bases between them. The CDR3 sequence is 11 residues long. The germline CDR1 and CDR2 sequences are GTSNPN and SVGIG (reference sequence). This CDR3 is CAWTNNNEQFF. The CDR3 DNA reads TGTGCCTGGACTAACAACAATGAGCAGTTCTTC.

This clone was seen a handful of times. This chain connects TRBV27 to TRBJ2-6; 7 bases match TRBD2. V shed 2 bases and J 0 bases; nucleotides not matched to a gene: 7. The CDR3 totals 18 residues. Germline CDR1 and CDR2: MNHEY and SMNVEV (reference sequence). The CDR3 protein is CASSLMSGLHSGANVLTF. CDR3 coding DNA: TGTGCCAGCAGTTTAATGTCGGGACTACACTCTGGGGCCAACGTCCTGACTTTC.

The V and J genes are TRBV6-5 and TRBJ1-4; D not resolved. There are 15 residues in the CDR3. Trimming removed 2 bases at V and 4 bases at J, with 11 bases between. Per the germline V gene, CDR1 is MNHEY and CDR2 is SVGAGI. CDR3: CASSYGGSNNEKLFF. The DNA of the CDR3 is TGTGCCAGCAGTTACGGTGGCAGTAATAATGAAAAACTGTTTTTT.

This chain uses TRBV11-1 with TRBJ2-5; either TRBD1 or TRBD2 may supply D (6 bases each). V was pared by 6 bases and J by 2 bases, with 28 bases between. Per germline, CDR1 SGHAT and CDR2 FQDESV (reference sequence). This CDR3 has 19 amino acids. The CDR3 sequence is CASSRQRDSVGGMQETQYF. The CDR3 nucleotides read TGTGCCAGCAGTCGTCAACGGGACTCGGTTGGGGGCATGCAAGAGACCCAGTACTTC.

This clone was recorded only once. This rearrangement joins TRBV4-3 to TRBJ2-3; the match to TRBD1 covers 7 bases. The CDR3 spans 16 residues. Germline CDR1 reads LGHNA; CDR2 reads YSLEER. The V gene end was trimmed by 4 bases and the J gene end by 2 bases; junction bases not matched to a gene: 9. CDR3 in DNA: TGCGCCAGCAGCCTAGTTGGGACAGCGAACACAGATACGCAGTATTTT. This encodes CASSLVGTANTDTQYF.

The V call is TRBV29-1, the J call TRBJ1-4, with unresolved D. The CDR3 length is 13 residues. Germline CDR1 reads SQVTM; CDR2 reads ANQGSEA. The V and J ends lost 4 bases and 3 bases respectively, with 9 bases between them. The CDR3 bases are TGCAGCGTTGTAGGTGTGGCTAATGAAAAACTGTTTTTT. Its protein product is CSVVGVANEKLFF.

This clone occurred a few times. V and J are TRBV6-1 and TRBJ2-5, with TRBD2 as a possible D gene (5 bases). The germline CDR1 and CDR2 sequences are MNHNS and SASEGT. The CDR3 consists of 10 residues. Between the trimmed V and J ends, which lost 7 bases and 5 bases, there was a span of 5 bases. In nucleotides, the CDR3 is TGTGCCAGCACGGGGGAGACCCAGTACTTC. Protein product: CASTGETQYF.

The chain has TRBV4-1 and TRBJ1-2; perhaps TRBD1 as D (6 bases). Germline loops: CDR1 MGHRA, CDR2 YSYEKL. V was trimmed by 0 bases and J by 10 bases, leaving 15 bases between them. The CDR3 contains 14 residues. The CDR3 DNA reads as TGCGCCAGCAGCCAAGAACCCCAGGACAGAGCCTACACCTTC. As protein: CASSQEPQDRAYTF.

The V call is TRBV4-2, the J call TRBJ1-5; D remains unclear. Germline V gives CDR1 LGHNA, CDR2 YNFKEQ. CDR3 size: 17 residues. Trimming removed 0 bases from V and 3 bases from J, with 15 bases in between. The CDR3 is CASSQEDTGLHNQPQHF. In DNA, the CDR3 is TGTGCCAGCAGCCAAGAAGACACCGGGCTCCACAATCAGCCCCAGCATTTT.

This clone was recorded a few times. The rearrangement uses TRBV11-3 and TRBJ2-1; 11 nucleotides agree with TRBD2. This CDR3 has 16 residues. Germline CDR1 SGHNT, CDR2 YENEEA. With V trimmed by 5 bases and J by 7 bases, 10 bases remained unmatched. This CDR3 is CASSPFSGGAKNEQFF. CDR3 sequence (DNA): TGTGCCAGCAGCCCCTTTAGCGGGGGGGCCAAGAATGAGCAGTTCTTC.

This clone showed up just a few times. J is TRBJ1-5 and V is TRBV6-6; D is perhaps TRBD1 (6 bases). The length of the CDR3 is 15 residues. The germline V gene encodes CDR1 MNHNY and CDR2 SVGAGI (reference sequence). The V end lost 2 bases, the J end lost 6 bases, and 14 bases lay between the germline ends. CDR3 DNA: TGTGCCAGCAGTTACGAGACAGGCGGGATTCAGCCCCAGCATTTT. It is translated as CASSYETGGIQPQHF.

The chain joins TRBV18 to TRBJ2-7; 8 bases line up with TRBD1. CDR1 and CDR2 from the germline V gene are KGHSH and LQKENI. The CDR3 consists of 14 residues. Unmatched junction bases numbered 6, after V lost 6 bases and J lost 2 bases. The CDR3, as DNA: TGTGCCAGCTCCGCATTGGGACAGGCCTACGAGCAGTACTTC. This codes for CASSALGQAYEQYF.

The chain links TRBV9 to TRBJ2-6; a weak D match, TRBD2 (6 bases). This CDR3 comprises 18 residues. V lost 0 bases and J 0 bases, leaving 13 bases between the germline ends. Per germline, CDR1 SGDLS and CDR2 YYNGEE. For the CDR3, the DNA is TGTGCCAGCAGCGTAGCAACGGGGCGGGACTCTGGGGCCAACGTCCTGACTTTC. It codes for CASSVATGRDSGANVLTF.

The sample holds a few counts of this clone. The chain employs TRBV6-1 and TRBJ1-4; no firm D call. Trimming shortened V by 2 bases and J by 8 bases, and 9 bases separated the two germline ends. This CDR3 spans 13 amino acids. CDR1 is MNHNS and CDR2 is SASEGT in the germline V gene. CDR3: CASSENGEEKLFF. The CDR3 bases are TGTGCCAGCAGTGAAAACGGCGAAGAAAAACTGTTTTTT.

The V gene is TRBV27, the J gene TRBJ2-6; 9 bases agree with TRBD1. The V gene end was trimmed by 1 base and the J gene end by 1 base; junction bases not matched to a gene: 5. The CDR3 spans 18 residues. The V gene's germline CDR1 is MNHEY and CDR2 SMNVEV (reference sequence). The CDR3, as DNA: TGTGCCAGCAGTTTATTAGGGACAGGGTATTCTGGGGCCAACGTCCTGACTTTC. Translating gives CASSLLGTGYSGANVLTF.

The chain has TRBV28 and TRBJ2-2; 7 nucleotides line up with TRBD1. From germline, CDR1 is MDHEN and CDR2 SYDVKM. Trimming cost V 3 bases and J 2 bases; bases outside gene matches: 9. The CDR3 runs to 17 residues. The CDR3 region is CASSFRIGQVNTGELFF. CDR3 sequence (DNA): TGTGCCAGCAGTTTCCGGATTGGACAGGTTAACACCGGGGAGCTGTTTTTT.

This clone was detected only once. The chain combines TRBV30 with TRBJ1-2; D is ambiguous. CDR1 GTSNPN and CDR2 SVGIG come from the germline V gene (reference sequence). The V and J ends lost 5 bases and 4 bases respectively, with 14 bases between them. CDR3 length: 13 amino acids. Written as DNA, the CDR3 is TGTGCCTGGCGTGGGTCAGCGTTCTATGGCTACACCTTC. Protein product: CAWRGSAFYGYTF.

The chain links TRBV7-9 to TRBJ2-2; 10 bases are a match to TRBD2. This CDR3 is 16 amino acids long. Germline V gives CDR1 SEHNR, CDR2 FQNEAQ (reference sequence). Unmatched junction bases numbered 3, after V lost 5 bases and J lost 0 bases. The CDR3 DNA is TGTGCCAGCAGCCAAGGACTAGCGGCGAACACCGGGGAGCTGTTTTTT. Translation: CASSQGLAANTGELFF.

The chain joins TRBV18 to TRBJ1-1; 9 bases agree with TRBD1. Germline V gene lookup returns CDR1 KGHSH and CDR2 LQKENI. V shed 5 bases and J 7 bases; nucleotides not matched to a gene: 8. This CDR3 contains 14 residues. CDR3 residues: CASSGTGGNGEAFF. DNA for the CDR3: TGTGCCAGCTCAGGCACAGGGGGCAACGGTGAAGCTTTCTTT.

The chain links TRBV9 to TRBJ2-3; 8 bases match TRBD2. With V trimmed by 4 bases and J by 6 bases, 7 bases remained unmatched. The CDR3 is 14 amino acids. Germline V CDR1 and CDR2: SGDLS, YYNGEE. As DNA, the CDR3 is TGTGCCAGCAGCCAGACTAGCGTGGTGGATACGCAGTATTTT. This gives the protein CASSQTSVVDTQYF.